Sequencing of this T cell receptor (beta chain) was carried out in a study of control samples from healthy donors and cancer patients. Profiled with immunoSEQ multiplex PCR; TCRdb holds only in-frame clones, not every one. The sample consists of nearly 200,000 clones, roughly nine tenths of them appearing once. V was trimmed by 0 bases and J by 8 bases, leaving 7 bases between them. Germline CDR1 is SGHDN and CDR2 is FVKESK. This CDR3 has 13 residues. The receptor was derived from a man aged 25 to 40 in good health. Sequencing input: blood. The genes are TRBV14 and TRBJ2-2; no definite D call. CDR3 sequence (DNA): TGTGCCAGCAGCCAAGATCTGCGGGGGGAGCTGTTTTTT. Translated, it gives CASSQDLRGELFF.